The 32 T cell receptor beta chains given below trace back to one sample, sequenced in a study of cytomegalovirus exposure and HLA in healthy donors. PCR was performed using 60 Vbeta and 13 Jbeta primers. The table came from immunoSEQ multiplex PCR; TCRdb's copy has only in-frame clones and leaves some out. The profile shows over 100,000 clones, more than 70% of them singletons. What was sequenced was PBMCs. The receptors were sampled from a male donor in good health and CMV-seronegative.

V and J are TRBV19 and TRBJ2-7; 7 bases are a match to TRBD1. Germline trimming cut 5 bases from V and 2 bases from J; bases unmatched to any gene: 9. CDR3 size: 15 residues. Germline CDR1 LNHDA, CDR2 SQIVND (reference sequence). CDR3 in DNA: TGTGCCAGTAGTGCCACTCCGACAGGGCCCTACGAGCAGTACTTC. Protein sequence: CASSATPTGPYEQYF.

This chain joins TRBV6-4 and TRBJ1-6; a possible D gene is TRBD1 (6 bases). The CDR3 contains 13 residues. CDR1 and CDR2 from the germline V gene are MRHNA and SNTAGT. V lost 6 bases, J lost 10 bases, and 13 bases lay in between. CDR3 region: CASSPGGGSPLHF. For the CDR3, the DNA is TGTGCCAGCAGCCCCGGGGGGGGCTCACCCCTCCACTTT.

J is TRBJ2-1 and V is TRBV7-2; 12 bases align to TRBD1. Germline V gene lookup returns CDR1 SGHTA and CDR2 FQGNSA. V lost 6 bases to trimming and J lost 9 bases; unmatched junction nucleotides: 6. CDR3 length: 14 residues. The CDR3 nucleotides read TGTGCCAGCAGTGGGGACAGGGGGCTAGGTGAGCAGTTCTTC. This codes for CASSGDRGLGEQFF.

This clone is a singleton in its sample. Germline is not matched at one junction end, which may reflect a read error. This CDR3 is CASSVSLAGDTSDNEQFF. As DNA, the CDR3 is TGTGCCAGCAGCGTAAGTCTAGCGGGGGATACCTCCGACAATGAGCAGTTCTTC. The chain has TRBV9 and TRBJ2-1, with TRBD2 identical over 10 bases. This CDR3 is 18 amino acids long. Germline assignment: CDR1 SGDLS and CDR2 YYNGEE.

This clone turned up a few times. The rearrangement joins TRBV5-5 to TRBJ2-7, with TRBD1 matching over 7 bases. Germline-derived CDR1 and CDR2 are SGHKS and YYEKEE (reference sequence). With V trimmed by 8 bases and J by 0 bases, 8 bases remained unmatched. The CDR3 is 14 amino acids. The CDR3, as DNA: TGTGCCAGTCTAACAGGGGTAACCTCCTACGAGCAGTACTTC. Its protein product is CASLTGVTSYEQYF.

This sequence joins TRBV5-1 and TRBJ2-5; 11 bases are a match to TRBD1. V trimming: 2 bases; J trimming: 4 bases; junction bases outside the gene matches: 4. Germline V gene data show CDR1 as SGHRS and CDR2 as YFSETQ. The CDR3 contains 15 residues. The CDR3 DNA is TGCGCCAGCAGCTTCTCCGGGACAGGGGGAGAGACCCAGTACTTC. It encodes CASSFSGTGGETQYF. Combining the CDR3 with reference TRBV5-1 and TRBJ2-5 gives the whole variable domain KAGVTQTPRYLIKTRGQQVTLSCSPISGHRSVSWYQQTPGQGLQFLFEYFSETQRNKGNFPGRFSGRQFSNSRSEMNVSTLELGDSALYLCASSFSGTGGETQYFGPGTRLLVL.

The chain combines TRBV21-1 with TRBJ2-5; the D call of TRBD1 is as the table states it, not checked on the DNA. TRBV21-1 is a pseudogene locus. The CDR3 consists of 14 residues. DNA for the CDR3: TGTGCCAGCAGCAAACGGACAGGGGGCGAGACCCAGTACTTC. Translating gives CASSKRTGGETQYF.

The chain links TRBV29-1 to TRBJ2-5; maybe TRBD2 (6 bases). Germline assignment: CDR1 SQVTM and CDR2 ANQGSEA. V lost 5 bases and J lost 5, with 15 bases in between. There are 13 residues in the CDR3. CDR3 nucleotides: TGCAGCGTTATCGGGGGACTGCGGGAGACCCAGTACTTC. It translates to CSVIGGLRETQYF.

The chain employs TRBV6-1 and TRBJ2-7, with D unclear. Per the germline V gene, CDR1 is MNHNS and CDR2 is SASEGT. The CDR3 extends over 11 amino acids. V gave up 7 bases and J gave up 5 bases, with 9 bases separating them. The CDR3 region has the DNA TGTGCCAGCACCCAATTCCACGAGCAGTACTTC. Protein: CASTQFHEQYF.

This clone has more than one count but fewer than ten. The J gene is TRBJ1-2, the V gene TRBV5-1; 10 nucleotides agree with TRBD1. V lost 3 bases to trimming and J lost 4 bases; unmatched junction nucleotides: 12. CDR3 size: 17 residues. In germline, CDR1 is SGHRS, CDR2 YFSETQ. In DNA form, the CDR3 reads TGCGCCAGCAGCTCATCGTCCGGACAGGGGGGGATCTATGGCTACACCTTC. Amino acids: CASSSSSGQGGIYGYTF.

In the case of this clone: The junction does not match germline at one end; this may be a read error. The rearrangement links TRBV9 to TRBJ2-7; a possible D gene is TRBD1 (5 bases). Germline loops: CDR1 SGDLS, CDR2 YYNGEE. This CDR3 comprises 13 residues. The CDR3 reads CAGSPEGVREQYF. The DNA for the CDR3 is TGTGCCGGCAGCCCGGAAGGGGTTCGGGAGCAGTACTTC.

Only a few counts were recorded for this clone. The genes are TRBV29-1 and TRBJ1-1, with D unresolved. Germline V gene lookup returns CDR1 SQVTM and CDR2 ANQGSEA. Trimming took off 2 bases at V and 4 bases at J, with 5 bases between the two ends. The CDR3 covers 11 residues. CDR3: CSVERFTEAFF. The DNA of the CDR3 is TGCAGCGTTGAACGGTTCACTGAAGCTTTCTTT. The full variable domain, rest sourced from reference TRBV29-1 and TRBJ1-1, is SAVISQKPSRDICQRGTSLTIQCQVDSQVTMMFWYRQQPGQSLTLIATANQGSEATYESGFVIDKFPISRPNLTFSTLTVSNMSPEDSSIYLCSVERFTEAFFGQGTRLTVV.

This chain links TRBV10-3 with TRBJ1-6; 7 positions match TRBD1. The germline gives CDR1 ENHRY, CDR2 SYGVKD. Trimming removed 3 bases from V and 5 bases from J; junction bases left unmatched: 7. The CDR3 runs to 16 residues. The CDR3 loop is CAISEMGTVNNSPLHF. The DNA for the CDR3 is TGTGCCATCAGTGAAATGGGGACAGTGAATAATTCACCCCTCCACTTT.

The rearrangement links TRBV4-3 to TRBJ2-6, with a weak D call TRBD2 (5 bases). Trimming stripped 3 bases from V and 0 bases from J, with 12 bases between. Per germline, CDR1 LGHNA and CDR2 YSLEER. The CDR3 contains 17 residues. CDR3 amino acids: CASSQRAGVSGANVLTF. As DNA, the CDR3 is TGCGCCAGCAGCCAGCGAGCCGGGGTCTCTGGGGCCAACGTCCTGACTTTC.

This clone was picked up a small number of times. The V and J genes are TRBV6-1 and TRBJ2-2, with TRBD2 identical over 10 bases. V trimming: 5 bases; J trimming: 6 bases; junction bases outside the gene matches: 6. The V gene's germline CDR1 is MNHNS and CDR2 SASEGT. The CDR3 totals 15 residues. Written as DNA, the CDR3 is TGTGCCAGCAGTATGCTAGCGGGGGATGCCGGGGAGCTGTTTTTT. It specifies CASSMLAGDAGELFF.

This chain joins TRBV2 and TRBJ2-2, with D possibly being TRBD2 (5 bases). The CDR3 is made up of 13 amino acids. Trimming left V 6 bases short and J 4 bases short, with 9 bases between. Germline assignment: CDR1 SNHLY and CDR2 FYNNEI. CDR3 coding DNA: TGTGCCAGCAGGCAGGAGGCCACCGGGGAGCTGTTTTTT. Protein: CASRQEATGELFF.

There are a few counts of this clone. The chain employs TRBV29-1 and TRBJ2-6; TRBD1 matches at 10 bases. Per the germline V gene, CDR1 is SQVTM and CDR2 is ANQGSEA. The CDR3 has 15 amino acids. V gave up 4 bases and J gave up 1 base; unmatched junction bases: 1. CDR3 region: CSVGGQGSGANVLTF. For the CDR3, the DNA is TGCAGCGTTGGGGGACAGGGGTCTGGGGCCAACGTCCTGACTTTC.

V is TRBV27 and J is TRBJ1-1; 10 bases line up with TRBD1. There are 16 residues in the CDR3. Germline CDR1 is MNHEY and CDR2 is SMNVEV (reference sequence). With V trimmed by 6 bases and J by 1 base, 8 bases remained unmatched. The chain's CDR3 is CASSNPGQGTNTEAFF. In DNA form, the CDR3 reads TGTGCCAGCAGCAACCCGGGACAGGGGACGAACACTGAAGCTTTCTTT.

This clone showed up just a few times. The chain employs TRBV7-2 and TRBJ2-4; TRBD1 is a possible D gene (6 bases). The V gene's germline CDR1 is SGHTA and CDR2 FQGNSA. The CDR3 is 14 residues long. V was trimmed by 5 bases and J by 5 bases, leaving 13 bases between them. The CDR3 coding sequence is TGTGCCAGCAGCCCATGGCCAGGGGAAAACATTCAGTACTTC. Translation gives CASSPWPGENIQYF.

V gene TRBV11-2 combines with J gene TRBJ1-1, with unresolved D. The length of the CDR3 is 14 residues. Germline V gene lookup returns CDR1 SGHAT and CDR2 FQNNGV. V lost 2 bases to trimming and J lost 3 bases, with 10 bases between them. This CDR3 is CASSLFHTDTEAFF. DNA for the CDR3: TGTGCCAGCAGCTTATTTCATACAGACACTGAAGCTTTCTTT.

V and J are TRBV18 and TRBJ2-7; 8 nucleotides agree with TRBD2. CDR1 is KGHSH, CDR2 LQKENI, per germline. CDR3 size: 15 residues. With 3 bases clipped from V and 6 bases from J, the junction kept 10 bases outside the gene matches. CDR3: CASSPGTRGTFEQYF. The DNA for the CDR3 is TGTGCCAGCTCACCCGGGACTAGAGGTACCTTCGAGCAGTACTTC.

J is TRBJ1-2 and V is TRBV29-1; no clear D. Per germline, CDR1 SQVTM and CDR2 ANQGSEA. The CDR3 runs to 10 residues. The V and J ends lost 3 bases and 4 bases respectively, with 3 bases between them. The CDR3 protein is CSVDFYGYTF. In DNA, the CDR3 is TGCAGCGTTGACTTCTATGGCTACACCTTC.

The gene calls are TRBV6-5 and TRBJ1-3; D is perhaps TRBD1 (6 bases). The CDR3 has 14 residues. V lost 7 bases and J lost 2, with 12 bases in between. CDR1 is MNHEY, CDR2 SVGAGI, per germline. CDR3 amino acids: CASTPGGPGNTIYF. For the CDR3, the DNA is TGTGCCAGCACCCCTGGGGGCCCTGGAAACACCATATATTTT.

CDR3 loop: CASSPSGGNRDTQYF. Written as DNA, the CDR3 is TGTGCCAGCAGCCCATCAGGGGGGAATAGGGATACGCAGTATTTT. The rearrangement uses TRBV6-5 and TRBJ2-3, with TRBD1 as a possible D gene (7 bases). Trimming took 6 bases from V and 6 from J, leaving 19 bases between them. This CDR3 region has 15 residues. CDR1 MNHEY and CDR2 SVGAGI come from the germline V gene.

The V call is TRBV6-5, the J call TRBJ1-3, with D maybe TRBD1 (5 bases). The CDR3 runs 15 residues. CDR1 is MNHEY and CDR2 is SVGAGI in the germline V gene. The V and J ends lost 6 bases and 0 bases respectively, with 12 bases between them. The CDR3 loop is CASSQGTPSGNTIYF. CDR3 nucleotide sequence: TGTGCCAGCAGCCAAGGGACTCCCTCTGGAAACACCATATATTTT.

The chain uses TRBV13 and TRBJ1-2; 7 nucleotides match TRBD1. Germline CDR1 PRHDT, CDR2 FYEKMQ (reference sequence). The length of the CDR3 is 15 residues. V was clipped by 1 base and J by 7 bases; unmatched bases: 9. CDR3 bases: TGTGCCAGCAGCTTAGCCCCCCCGACAGGGTTTGGCTACACCTTC. It specifies CASSLAPPTGFGYTF.

As regards this clone: The junction departs from the called germline gene at one end, perhaps through a read error. The V and J genes are TRBV7-7 and TRBJ2-1; the match to TRBD2 covers 9 bases. The CDR3 consists of 14 residues. Germline CDR1 reads SSHAT; CDR2 reads FNYEAQ (reference sequence). The CDR3 bases are TGTGCTAGCAGCCCGACTAGCGGATACAATGAGCAGTTCTTC. It encodes CASSPTSGYNEQFF.

The rearrangement joins TRBV27 to TRBJ1-1, with 10 positions matching TRBD1. There are 12 residues in the CDR3. J lost 8 bases, V lost 8 bases, and 5 bases had no gene match. Germline CDR1 reads MNHEY; CDR2 reads SMNVEV (reference sequence). The CDR3 reads CASGGTGAEAFF. The DNA of the CDR3 is TGTGCCAGCGGTGGGACAGGGGCCGAAGCTTTCTTT.

This clone came up a few times. This rearrangement joins TRBV5-1 to TRBJ1-1; D is unresolved. The CDR3 consists of 14 residues. Germline-derived CDR1 and CDR2 are SGHRS and YFSETQ. Trimming removed 0 bases from V and 4 bases from J, with 10 bases in between. CDR3: CASSLEAVGTEAFF. The DNA for the CDR3 is TGCGCCAGCAGCTTGGAGGCGGTGGGCACTGAAGCTTTCTTT.

The chain joins TRBV7-3 to TRBJ2-1, with 9 bases that match TRBD2. Germline CDR1 SGHTA, CDR2 FQGTGA. The length of the CDR3 is 15 residues. Trimming cost V 2 bases and J 7 bases; bases outside gene matches: 6. CDR3 coding DNA: TGTGCCAGCAGCTTATATGGGACTAGCACAAATGAGCAGTTCTTC. This gives the protein CASSLYGTSTNEQFF.

This clone is a singleton in its sample. The chain recombines TRBV5-1 with TRBJ2-1; no firm D call. Germline V CDR1 and CDR2: SGHRS, YFSETQ. The CDR3 contains 14 residues. Trimming pared 4 bases from V and 3 bases from J, leaving 11 bases between. In nucleotides, the CDR3 is TGCGCCAGCAGCGTGGACCTAAACTACAATGAGCAGTTCTTC. Protein: CASSVDLNYNEQFF.

The CDR3 reads CASSLQVGSSYEQYF. The DNA of the CDR3 is TGTGCCAGCAGCTTACAGGTCGGGAGCTCCTACGAGCAGTACTTC. The chain has TRBV7-2 and TRBJ2-7; a possible D gene is TRBD2 (6 bases). Germline CDR1 reads SGHTA; CDR2 reads FQGNSA. Trimming shortened V by 2 bases and J by 0 bases, and 11 bases separated the two germline ends. The CDR3 is made up of 15 amino acids. Variable domain in full (rest from reference TRBV7-2 and TRBJ2-7): GAGVSQSPSNKVTEKGKDVELRCDPISGHTALYWYRQSLGQGLEFLIYFQGNSAPDKSGLPSDRFSAERTGGSVSTLTIQRTQQEDSAVYLCASSLQVGSSYEQYFGPGTRLTVT.